The clone carrying this T cell receptor (beta chain) was recorded at least ten times. The antigen is not known. Trimming took off 1 base at V and 9 bases at J, with 4 bases between the two ends. Looked up from germline, CDR1 is SEHNR and CDR2 is FQNEAQ (reference sequence). The CDR3 sequence is 11 residues long. TCRdb fed the 5' RACE reads into MiXCR, producing one record per CDR3 protein. Here the sample spans about 330,000 distinct CDR3 sequences, more than 9% being singletons. This record belongs to a study of identical twins. Study-wide points: With abundant cord blood beta clonotypes, insertions were fewer; memory repertoires showed no such pattern. Beta out-of-frame sequences showed weaker excess sharing between twins.

The same specimen was also included in a second study, on yellow fever vaccine responses in identical twins.

The chain carries TRBV7-9 and TRBJ2-1; D gene unclear. This TCR came from a woman under 30 in good health. The sequenced sample consisted of CD8+ T cells sorted from blood. The CDR3, as DNA: TGTGCCAGCAGCTTAGTTGGTGAGCAGTTCTTC. It encodes CASSLVGEQFF.